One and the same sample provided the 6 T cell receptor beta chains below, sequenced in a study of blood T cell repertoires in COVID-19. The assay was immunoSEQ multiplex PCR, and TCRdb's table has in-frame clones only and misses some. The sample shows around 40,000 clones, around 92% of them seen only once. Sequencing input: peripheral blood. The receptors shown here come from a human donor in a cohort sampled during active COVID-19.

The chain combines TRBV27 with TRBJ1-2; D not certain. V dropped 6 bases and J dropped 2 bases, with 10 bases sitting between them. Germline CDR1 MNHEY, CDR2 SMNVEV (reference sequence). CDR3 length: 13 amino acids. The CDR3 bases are TGTGCCAGCAGCGCTACGCGGAACTATGGCTACACCTTC. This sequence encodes CASSATRNYGYTF.

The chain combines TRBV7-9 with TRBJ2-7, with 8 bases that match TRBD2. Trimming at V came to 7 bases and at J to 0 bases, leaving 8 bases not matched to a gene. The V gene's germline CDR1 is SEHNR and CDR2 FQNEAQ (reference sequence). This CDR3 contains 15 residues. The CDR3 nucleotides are TGTGCCAGCACCCAGGAGCGGGGGAACTCCTACGAGCAGTACTTC. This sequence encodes CASTQERGNSYEQYF.

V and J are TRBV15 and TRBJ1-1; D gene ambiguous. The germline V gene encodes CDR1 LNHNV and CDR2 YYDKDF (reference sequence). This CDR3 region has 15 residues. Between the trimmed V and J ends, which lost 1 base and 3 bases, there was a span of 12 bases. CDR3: CATSRVEFSDTEAFF. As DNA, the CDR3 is TGTGCCACCAGCAGAGTCGAATTTTCGGACACTGAAGCTTTCTTT.

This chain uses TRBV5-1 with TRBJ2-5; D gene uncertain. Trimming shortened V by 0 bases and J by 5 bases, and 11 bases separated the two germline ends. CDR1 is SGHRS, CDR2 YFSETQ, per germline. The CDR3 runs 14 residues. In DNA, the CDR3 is TGCGCCAGCAGCTTGGCCAGGTCCCGGGAGACCCAGTACTTC. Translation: CASSLARSRETQYF. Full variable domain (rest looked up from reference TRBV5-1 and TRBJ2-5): KAGVTQTPRYLIKTRGQQVTLSCSPISGHRSVSWYQQTPGQGLQFLFEYFSETQRNKGNFPGRFSGRQFSNSRSEMNVSTLELGDSALYLCASSLARSRETQYFGPGTRLLVL.

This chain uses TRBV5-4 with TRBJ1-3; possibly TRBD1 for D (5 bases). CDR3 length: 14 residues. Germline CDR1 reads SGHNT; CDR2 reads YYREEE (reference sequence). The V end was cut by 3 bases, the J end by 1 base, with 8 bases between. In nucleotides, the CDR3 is TGTGCCAGCAGCTCTCAGGGATCTGGAAACACCATATATTTT. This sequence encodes CASSSQGSGNTIYF.

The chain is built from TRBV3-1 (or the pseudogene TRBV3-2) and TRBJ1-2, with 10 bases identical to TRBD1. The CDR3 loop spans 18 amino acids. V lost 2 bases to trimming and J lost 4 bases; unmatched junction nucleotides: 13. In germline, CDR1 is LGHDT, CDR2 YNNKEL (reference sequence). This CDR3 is CASSQSTTGGSVGYGYTF. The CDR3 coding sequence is TGTGCCAGCAGCCAAAGTACGACAGGGGGCTCCGTGGGCTATGGCTACACCTTC.